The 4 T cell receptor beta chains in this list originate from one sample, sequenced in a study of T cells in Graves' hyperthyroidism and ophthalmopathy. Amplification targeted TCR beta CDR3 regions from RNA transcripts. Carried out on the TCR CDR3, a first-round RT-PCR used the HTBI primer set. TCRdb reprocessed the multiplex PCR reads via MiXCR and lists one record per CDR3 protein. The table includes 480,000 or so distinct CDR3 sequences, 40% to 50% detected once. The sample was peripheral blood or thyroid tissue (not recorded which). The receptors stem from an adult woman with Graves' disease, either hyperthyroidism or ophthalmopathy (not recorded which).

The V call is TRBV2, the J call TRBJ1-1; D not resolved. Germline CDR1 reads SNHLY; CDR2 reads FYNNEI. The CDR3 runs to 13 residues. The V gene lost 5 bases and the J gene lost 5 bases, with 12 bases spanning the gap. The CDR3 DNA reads TGTGCCAGCAGTCGAACCAGCCAAACTGAAGCTTTCTTT. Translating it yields CASSRTSQTEAFF.

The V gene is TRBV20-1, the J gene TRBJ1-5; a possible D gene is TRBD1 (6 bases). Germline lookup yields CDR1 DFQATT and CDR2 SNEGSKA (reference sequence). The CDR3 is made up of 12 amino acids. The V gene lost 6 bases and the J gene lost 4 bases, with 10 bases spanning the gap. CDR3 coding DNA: TGCAGTGCCCGCGGACAGAATCAGCCCCAGCATTTT. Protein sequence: CSARGQNQPQHF.

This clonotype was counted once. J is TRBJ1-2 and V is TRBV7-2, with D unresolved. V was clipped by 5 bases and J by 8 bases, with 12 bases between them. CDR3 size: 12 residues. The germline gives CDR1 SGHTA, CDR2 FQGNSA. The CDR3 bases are TGTGCCAGCAGCCTCCGGGATGGAGGCTACACCTTC. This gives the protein CASSLRDGGYTF.

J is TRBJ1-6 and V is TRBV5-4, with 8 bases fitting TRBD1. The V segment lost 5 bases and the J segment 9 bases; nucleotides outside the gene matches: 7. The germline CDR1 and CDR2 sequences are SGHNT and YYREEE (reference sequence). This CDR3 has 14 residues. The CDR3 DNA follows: TGTGCCAGCAGAGACAGGGGAGGCGGTTCACCCCTCCACTTT. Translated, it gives CASRDRGGGSPLHF.